Each of the 13 T cell receptor beta chains below was sequenced from the same sample in a study of shared clonotypes between healthy human individuals. Sequenced by immunoSEQ multiplex PCR; TCRdb stores in-frame clones only, minus some. Here the sample spans approximately 2.3 million clones, more than 80% being singletons. The specimen was naive CD4+ T cells from PBMCs. This sample's subset: CD45RA+ positively selected. The receptor source for this set is a man aged 18 to 30 in good health. Some clones in this sample may be carry-over from other donors' samples.

The chain carries TRBV5-1 and TRBJ2-7; D unresolved. CDR3 length: 15 amino acids. V shed 4 bases and J shed 4 bases, with 18 bases lying between them. The germline V gene has CDR1 SGHRS and CDR2 YFSETQ. The CDR3 DNA reads TGCGCCAGCAGCAGCCTGACTGTCCCCTTTTACGAGCAGTACTTC. It codes for CASSSLTVPFYEQYF.

The rearrangement links TRBV18 to TRBJ1-1; 9 bases map to TRBD1. Per germline, CDR1 KGHSH and CDR2 LQKENI. Trimming at V came to 3 bases and at J to 4 bases, leaving 15 bases not matched to a gene. This CDR3 comprises 18 residues. The CDR3 loop reads CASSPLVPGQGLITEAFF. The CDR3, as DNA: TGTGCCAGCTCACCCCTTGTCCCGGGACAGGGATTGATCACTGAAGCTTTCTTT.

The chain uses TRBV7-9 and TRBJ1-2, with TRBD1 as a possible D gene (5 bases). The V gene lost 1 base and the J gene lost 0 bases, with 9 bases spanning the gap. The CDR3 is made up of 15 amino acids. Germline V gene lookup returns CDR1 SEHNR and CDR2 FQNEAQ (reference sequence). The CDR3 DNA sequence: TGTGCCAGCAGCTTAGTGGGGGTGACTAACTATGGCTACACCTTC. Protein product: CASSLVGVTNYGYTF.

This rearrangement joins TRBV5-1 to TRBJ1-5; TRBD1 might be the D (5 bases). This CDR3 has 15 residues. V was trimmed by 4 bases and J by 3 bases, leaving 14 bases between them. CDR1 and CDR2 (germline): SGHRS, YFSETQ. The CDR3 is CASSPDSLSNQPQHF. As DNA, the CDR3 is TGCGCCAGCAGCCCAGACAGTCTGTCCAATCAGCCCCAGCATTTT.

This chain links TRBV28 with TRBJ1-5, with D unclear. CDR3 length equals 14 residues. CDR1 is MDHEN, CDR2 SYDVKM, per germline. CDR3 nucleotides: TGTGTTGTGCAGCCAGGCTATAGCAATCAGCCCCAGCATTTT. Its protein product is CVVQPGYSNQPQHF.

This clone was recorded once. This rearrangement joins TRBV10-3 to TRBJ1-5; 10 nucleotides align to TRBD1. Germline V lookup: CDR1 ENHRY, CDR2 SYGVKD. V shed 8 bases and J 4 bases; nucleotides not matched to a gene: 2. This CDR3 contains 13 residues. CDR3 nucleotide sequence: TGTGCCATCTGGGACAGGGGTAATCAGCCCCAGCATTTT. This encodes CAIWDRGNQPQHF.

This chain links TRBV30 with TRBJ2-2; the D gene is possibly TRBD2 (5 bases). The CDR3 sequence is 15 residues long. Germline V gene sequence: CDR1 GTSNPN, CDR2 SVGIG (reference sequence). Trimming removed 2 bases at V and 0 bases at J, with 10 bases between. CDR3 DNA sequence: TGTGCCTGGAGTCTAGGGAGTTCGAACACCGGGGAGCTGTTTTTT. Protein sequence: CAWSLGSSNTGELFF.

V is TRBV2 and J is TRBJ1-5; D is unresolved. V was shortened by 4 bases and J by 3 bases, with 13 bases between the two germline ends. The CDR3 covers 15 residues. Germline V lookup: CDR1 SNHLY, CDR2 FYNNEI. Here the CDR3 reads CASSGVGGSNQPQHF. CDR3 bases: TGTGCCAGCAGTGGGGTTGGTGGATCCAATCAGCCCCAGCATTTT.

The chain recombines TRBV7-2 with TRBJ2-3; 10 positions agree with TRBD2. The CDR3 sequence is 19 residues long. Trimming took 1 base from V and 0 from J; bases not matched to a gene: 10. Per the germline V gene, CDR1 is SGHTA and CDR2 is FQGNSA. CDR3 DNA sequence: TGTGCCAGCAGCTTAGTATCCAGCGGGAGGGTGACTAGCACAGATACGCAGTATTTT. Protein product: CASSLVSSGRVTSTDTQYF.

In DNA, the CDR3 is TGCGCCAGCAGCTTTTTGGGTCTGGGGATAGGAGGCACAGATACGCAGTATTTT. Its protein is CASSFLGLGIGGTDTQYF. This chain uses TRBV5-1 with TRBJ2-3, with D hard to call. This CDR3 comprises 18 residues. Germline V gives CDR1 SGHRS, CDR2 YFSETQ. The V and J ends lost 2 bases and 1 base respectively, with 20 bases between them.

The chain joins TRBV6-6 to TRBJ1-1; TRBD1 might be the D (5 bases). Germline loops: CDR1 MNHNY, CDR2 SVGAGI (reference sequence). Trimming took 4 bases from V and 6 from J, leaving 12 bases between them. This CDR3 has 13 amino acids. The CDR3, as DNA: TGTGCCAGCAGTTTTACAGGCGGTCCTGAAGCTTTCTTT. Protein: CASSFTGGPEAFF.

This chain uses TRBV6-5 with TRBJ1-5, with 7 bases matching TRBD1. Germline V gene lookup returns CDR1 MNHEY and CDR2 SVGAGI. This CDR3 comprises 13 residues. The J segment lost 7 bases and the V segment lost 5 bases, leaving 5 bases of the junction unmatched. The CDR3 loop reads CASSLTGEQPQHF. DNA for the CDR3: TGTGCCAGCAGTCTCACAGGGGAACAGCCCCAGCATTTT.

The V call is TRBV27, the J call TRBJ2-7; 7 nucleotides agree with TRBD1. This CDR3 spans 14 amino acids. Germline trimming cut 6 bases from V and 2 bases from J; bases unmatched to any gene: 7. Germline loops: CDR1 MNHEY, CDR2 SMNVEV (reference sequence). In DNA form, the CDR3 reads TGTGCCAGCAGCTACAGGGGTAGGGCCTACGAGCAGTACTTC. Translated: CASSYRGRAYEQYF.